This T cell receptor beta chain was found in a study of CD8 T cells in ankylosing spondylitis. Between the trimmed V and J ends, which lost 0 bases and 9 bases, there was a span of 14 bases. The CDR3 covers 13 residues. Germline values: CDR1 DFQATT, CDR2 SNEGSKA (reference sequence). This clonotype was detected ten times or more. TCRdb recomputed calls from the 5' RACE reads with MiXCR, one row per CDR3 protein. The sample holds roughly 150,000 distinct CDR3 sequences; 7% to 8% are singletons and the top ten take around an eighth. The sequence was obtained from a female donor with ankylosing spondylitis or in good health (not recorded which). The sequenced sample consisted of blood, either unsorted or a sorted T cell fraction (not recorded which). V gene TRBV20-1 combines with J gene TRBJ2-5; D is uncertain. The CDR3 coding sequence is TGCAGTGCTAGAGATCCCCGAGGCGTGGCCCAGTACTTC. Translated, it gives CSARDPRGVAQYF.